A selection of T cell receptor beta chains follows, all from one sample in a study of blood T cell repertoires in COVID-19. The data were produced by immunoSEQ multiplex PCR, yet TCRdb's version contains in-frame clones alone and is incomplete. The sample has about 220,000 clones, approximately 81% seen once. Input material: peripheral blood. Receptor source: a woman aged 55-70 years who had recovered from COVID-19. Both conserved end residues are part of each CDR3. D genes are given only for firm matches. Clone size, where shown, is once, few, many, or a class for clones that have expanded.

size: NA
V: TRBV2
J: TRBJ2-7
D: NA
DNA: TGTGCCAGCAGCAACAGGGACTACGAGCAGTACTTC
CDR3: CASSNRDYEQYF

size: NA
V: TRBV10-3
J: TRBJ2-1
D: NA
DNA: TGTGCCATCAGTGAAACAGGGAGTGGTGGGCACGATGAGCAGTTCTTC
CDR3: CAISETGSGGHDEQFF

size: NA
V: TRBV6-5
J: TRBJ1-1
D: NA
DNA: TGTGCCATCAAGCTACAGATCCTGAACACTGAAGCTTTCTTT
CDR3: CAIKLQILNTEAFF

size: NA
V: TRBV5-1
J: TRBJ2-2
D: TRBD2
DNA: TGCGCCAGCAGCTTAGCGGGGGATTACACCGGGGAGCTGTTTTTT
CDR3: CASSLAGDYTGELFF

size: NA
V: TRBV9
J: TRBJ1-1
D: NA
DNA: TGTGCCAGCAGCGTCGGCGGCTCCAGCAGTGGGACTGAAGCTTTCTTT
CDR3: CASSVGGSSSGTEAFF

size: NA
V: TRBV24-1
J: TRBJ2-1
D: TRBD2
DNA: TGTGCCACCAGTTCGCATACTAGCGGGGGGGTTATGGGTGAGCAGTTCTTC
CDR3: CATSSHTSGGVMGEQFF

size: NA
V: TRBV13
J: TRBJ2-2
D: TRBD1
DNA: TGTGCCAGCAGCTTAGGAGGCAGGGGGCTTGACACCGGGGAGCTGTTTTTT
CDR3: CASSLGGRGLDTGELFF

size: NA
V: TRBV27
J: TRBJ2-3
D: TRBD2
DNA: TGTGCCACGGGGGGAGCGGGGGCTATCACAGATACGCAGTATTTT
CDR3: CATGGAGAITDTQYF

size: many
V: TRBV6-2/TRBV6-3
J: TRBJ2-3
D: NA
DNA: TGTGCCAGCAGTTACTCGGGGACTACAGATACGCAGTATTTT
CDR3: CASSYSGTTDTQYF

size: NA
V: TRBV4-1
J: TRBJ1-4
D: NA
DNA: TGCGCCAGCAGCCAAGGGCAACGAGGGGAAAAACTGTTTTTT
CDR3: CASSQGQRGEKLFF

size: NA
V: TRBV15
J: TRBJ2-4
D: NA
DNA: TGTGCCACCAGCGCCCGGACAGATCTAGCCAAAAACATTCAGTACTTC
CDR3: CATSARTDLAKNIQYF

size: NA
V: TRBV18
J: TRBJ1-1
D: NA
DNA: TGTGCCAGCTCACAAACAGGGCCCCAATCGATGAACACTGAAGCTTTCTTT
CDR3: CASSQTGPQSMNTEAFF

size: once
V: TRBV6-5
J: TRBJ2-7
D: TRBD1
DNA: TGTGCCAGCAGTTCTCCCCGGACAGGGAGCTCCTACGAGCAGTACTTC
CDR3: CASSSPRTGSSYEQYF

size: once
V: TRBV5-1
J: TRBJ2-1
D: TRBD1
DNA: TGCGCCAGCAGCTCCGACTCGACAGGGGATGAGCAGTTCTTC
CDR3: CASSSDSTGDEQFF

size: NA
V: TRBV30
J: TRBJ1-2
D: TRBD1
DNA: TGTGCCTGGACCGGGACAGCGGACTATGGCTACACCTTC
CDR3: CAWTGTADYGYTF

size: NA
V: TRBV11-2
J: TRBJ2-2
D: NA
DNA: TGTGCCAGCAGCTTAGCCCTAGCGACCGGGGAGCTGTTTTTT
CDR3: CASSLALATGELFF

size: NA
V: TRBV6-5
J: TRBJ1-1
D: TRBD1
DNA: TGTGCCAGCAGTCCCGACAGGGATGATGAAGCTTTCTTT
CDR3: CASSPDRDDEAFF

size: NA
V: TRBV7-3
J: TRBJ1-2
D: NA
DNA: TGTGCCAGCAGCTTAACGCCAGGGGATGGCTACACCTTC
CDR3: CASSLTPGDGYTF

size: NA
V: TRBV6-5
J: TRBJ2-2
D: TRBD1
DNA: TGTGCCAGCAGTTGGACAGGGGGCTCTTTTTCCGGGGAGCTGTTTTTT
CDR3: CASSWTGGSFSGELFF

size: NA
V: TRBV19
J: TRBJ1-2
D: TRBD1
DNA: TGTGCCAGTAACCCCTCTCGGCAGGGGGCCGGCTATGGCTACACCTTC
CDR3: CASNPSRQGAGYGYTF

size: many
V: TRBV5-1
J: TRBJ2-7
D: NA
DNA: TGCGCCAGCAGCCACGGACAGAAATACGAGCAGTACTTC
CDR3: CASSHGQKYEQYF

size: NA
V: TRBV4-2
J: TRBJ1-4
D: NA
DNA: TGTGCCAGCAGCCAAGATCCCGAGGGGGACGGTGGGAATGAAAAACTGTTTTTT
CDR3: CASSQDPEGDGGNEKLFF

size: NA
V: TRBV19
J: TRBJ1-6
D: TRBD1
DNA: TGTGCCAGTAGTGTGACCGGGACAGCGAGCTCCTATAATTCACCCCTCCACTTT
CDR3: CASSVTGTASSYNSPLHF

size: NA
V: TRBV7-9
J: TRBJ1-1
D: TRBD1
DNA: TGTGCCAGCAGCTTAGACAGGGGCACTGAAGCTTTCTTT
CDR3: CASSLDRGTEAFF

size: NA
V: TRBV5-6
J: TRBJ1-2
D: NA
DNA: TGTGCCAGCAGCTCGAGGGTCTCGGACAGCACTCTAAAAAACTATGGCTACACCTTC
CDR3: CASSSRVSDSTLKNYGYTF

size: NA
V: TRBV6-1
J: TRBJ2-7
D: TRBD2
DNA: TGTGCCAGCAGTGAACTAGCGGGGGCCTACGAGCAGTACTTC
CDR3: CASSELAGAYEQYF

size: NA
V: TRBV9
J: TRBJ1-6
D: NA
DNA: TGTGCCAGCAGCCCGCGAGGGGGGGGCGGCGGTTCACCCCTCCACTTT
CDR3: CASSPRGGGGGSPLHF

size: NA
V: TRBV4-3
J: TRBJ2-1
D: NA
DNA: TGCGCCAGCAGCCAAGCAAGTAGGTCTAGCTCCTACAATGAGCAGTTCTTC
CDR3: CASSQASRSSSYNEQFF

size: NA
V: TRBV7-9
J: TRBJ2-6
D: TRBD2
DNA: TGTGCCAGCAGCCCCTCACTAGCGGGGGCCCTCTCTGGGGCCAACGTCCTGACTTTC
CDR3: CASSPSLAGALSGANVLTF

size: NA
V: TRBV5-1
J: TRBJ2-5
D: TRBD1
DNA: TGCGCCAGCAAGATCCAACAGGGGTACCAAGAGACCCAGTACTTC
CDR3: CASKIQQGYQETQYF

size: NA
V: TRBV5-1
J: TRBJ2-7
D: TRBD2
DNA: TGCGCCAGCAGGGCGGGGGGACGCCCGGGAGGGGAGCAGTACTTC
CDR3: CASRAGGRPGGEQYF

size: few
V: TRBV5-4
J: TRBJ2-1
D: TRBD2
DNA: TGTGCCAGCAGCTTGCGACTGACCGGGGGGGTTGAGCAGTTCTTC
CDR3: CASSLRLTGGVEQFF

size: NA
V: TRBV7-3
J: TRBJ2-5
D: TRBD2
DNA: TGTGCCAGCAGCCAGGGACTAGCGGGGAGAGAAGAGACCCAGTACTTC
CDR3: CASSQGLAGREETQYF

size: few
V: TRBV30
J: TRBJ1-2
D: NA
DNA: TGTGCCTTATTTGGGACTGGAACGGCTAACTATGGCTACACCTTC
CDR3: CALFGTGTANYGYTF

size: NA
V: TRBV10-2
J: TRBJ1-4
D: TRBD1
DNA: TGCGCCAGCAGTGGACAGGGAGGAGGTGAAAAACTGTTTTTT
CDR3: CASSGQGGGEKLFF

size: NA
V: TRBV5-1
J: TRBJ2-1
D: TRBD1
DNA: TGCGCCAGCAGCTGGGGGGACAGGGGATACAATGAGCAGTTCTTC
CDR3: CASSWGDRGYNEQFF

size: once
V: TRBV7-2
J: TRBJ1-2
D: NA
DNA: TGTGCCAGCAGCGCGCAACAGAGTGGCTATGGCTACACCTTC
CDR3: CASSAQQSGYGYTF

size: few
V: TRBV19
J: TRBJ1-5
D: NA
DNA: TGTGCCAGTAGTATGGTCCAGGTGATGGGCCAGCCCCAGCATTTT
CDR3: CASSMVQVMGQPQHF

size: NA
V: TRBV5-6
J: TRBJ1-3
D: TRBD1
DNA: TGTGCCAGCAGCATCGGACAGGGGAGAATATATTTT
CDR3: CASSIGQGRIYF

size: NA
V: TRBV5-1
J: TRBJ2-5
D: NA
DNA: TGCGCCAGCAGCTTGGTGGCAGGCAAAGAGACCCAGTACTTC
CDR3: CASSLVAGKETQYF

size: NA
V: TRBV3-1/TRBV3-2
J: TRBJ1-1
D: TRBD1
DNA: TGTGCCAGCAGTCGAACAGGGGCTGGTGAAGCTTTCTTT
CDR3: CASSRTGAGEAFF